This TCR beta chain was obtained from a study of blood T cell repertoires in COVID-19. Study as a whole: The analysed material was cDNA or gDNA that came from T cells, B-cell-depleted T cells, or PBMCs.

Generated by immunoSEQ multiplex PCR, the TCRdb table keeps only in-frame clones and is missing some. The data show roughly 400,000 clones, 89% seen once. The length of the CDR3 is 13 residues. Germline values: CDR1 MNHEY, CDR2 SVGAGI. V was trimmed by 6 bases and J by 4 bases, leaving 12 bases between them. Sample: PBMCs or T cells enriched from blood (not recorded which). The chain is built from TRBV6-5 and TRBJ1-2; D remains ambiguous. The TCR originated in a woman younger than 45 who had recovered from COVID-19. The CDR3 protein is CASSPNLLYGYTF. Here the CDR3 DNA reads TGTGCCAGCAGCCCGAACTTGCTCTATGGCTACACCTTC.